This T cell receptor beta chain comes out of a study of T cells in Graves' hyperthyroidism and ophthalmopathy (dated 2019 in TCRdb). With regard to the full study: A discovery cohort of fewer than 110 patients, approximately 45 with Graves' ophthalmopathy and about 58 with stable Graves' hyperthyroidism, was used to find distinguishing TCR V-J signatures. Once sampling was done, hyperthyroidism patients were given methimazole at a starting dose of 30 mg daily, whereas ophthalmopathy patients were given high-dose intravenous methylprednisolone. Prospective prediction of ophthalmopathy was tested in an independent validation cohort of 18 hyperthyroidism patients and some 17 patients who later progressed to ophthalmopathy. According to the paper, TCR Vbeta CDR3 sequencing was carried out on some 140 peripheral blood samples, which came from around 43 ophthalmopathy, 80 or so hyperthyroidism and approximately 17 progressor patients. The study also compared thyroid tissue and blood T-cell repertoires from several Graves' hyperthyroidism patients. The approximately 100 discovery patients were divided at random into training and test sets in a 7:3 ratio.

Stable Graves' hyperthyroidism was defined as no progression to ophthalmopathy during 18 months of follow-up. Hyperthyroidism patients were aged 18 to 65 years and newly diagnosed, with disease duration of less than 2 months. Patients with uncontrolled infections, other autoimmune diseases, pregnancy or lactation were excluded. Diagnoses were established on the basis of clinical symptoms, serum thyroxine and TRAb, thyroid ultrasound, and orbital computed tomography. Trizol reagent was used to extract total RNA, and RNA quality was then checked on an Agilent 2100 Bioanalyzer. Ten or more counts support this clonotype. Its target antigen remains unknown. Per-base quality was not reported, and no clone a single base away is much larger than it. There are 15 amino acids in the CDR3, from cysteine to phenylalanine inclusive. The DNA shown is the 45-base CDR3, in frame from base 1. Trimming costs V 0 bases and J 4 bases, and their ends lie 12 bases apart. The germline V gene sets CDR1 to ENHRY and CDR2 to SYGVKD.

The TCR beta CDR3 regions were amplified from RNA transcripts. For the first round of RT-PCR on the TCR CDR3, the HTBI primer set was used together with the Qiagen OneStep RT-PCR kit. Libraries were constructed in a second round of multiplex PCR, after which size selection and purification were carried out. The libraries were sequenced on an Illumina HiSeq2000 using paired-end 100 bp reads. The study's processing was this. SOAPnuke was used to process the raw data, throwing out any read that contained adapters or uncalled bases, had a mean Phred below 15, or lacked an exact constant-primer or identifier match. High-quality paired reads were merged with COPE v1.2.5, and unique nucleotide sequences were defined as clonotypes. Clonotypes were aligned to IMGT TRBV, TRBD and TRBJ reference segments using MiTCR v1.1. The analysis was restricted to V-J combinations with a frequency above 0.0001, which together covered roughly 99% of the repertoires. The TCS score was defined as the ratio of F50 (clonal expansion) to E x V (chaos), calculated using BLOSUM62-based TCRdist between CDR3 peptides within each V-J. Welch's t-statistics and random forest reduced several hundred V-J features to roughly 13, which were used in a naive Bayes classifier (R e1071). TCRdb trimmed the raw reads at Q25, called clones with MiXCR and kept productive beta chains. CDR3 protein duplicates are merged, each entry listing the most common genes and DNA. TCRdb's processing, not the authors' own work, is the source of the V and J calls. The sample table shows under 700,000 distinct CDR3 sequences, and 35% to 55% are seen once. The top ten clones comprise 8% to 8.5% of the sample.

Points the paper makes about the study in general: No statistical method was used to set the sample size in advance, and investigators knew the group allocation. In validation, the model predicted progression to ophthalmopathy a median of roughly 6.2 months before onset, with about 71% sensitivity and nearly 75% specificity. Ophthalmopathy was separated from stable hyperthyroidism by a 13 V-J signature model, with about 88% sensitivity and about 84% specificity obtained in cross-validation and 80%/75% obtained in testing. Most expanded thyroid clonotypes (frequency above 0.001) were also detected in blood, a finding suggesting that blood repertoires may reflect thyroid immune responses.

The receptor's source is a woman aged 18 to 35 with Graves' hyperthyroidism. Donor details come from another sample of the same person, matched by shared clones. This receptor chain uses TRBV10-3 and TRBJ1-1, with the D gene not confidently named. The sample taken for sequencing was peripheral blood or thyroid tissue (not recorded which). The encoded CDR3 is CAISESSARSTEAFF. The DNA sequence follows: TGTGCCATCAGTGAGTCGTCGGCAAGGAGCACTGAAGCTTTCTTT.